These 11 T cell receptor beta chains share one sample of origin, sequenced in a study of T cell clonality in common variable immunodeficiency. Using immunoSEQ multiplex PCR, the repertoire was profiled, and TCRdb retains in-frame clones only, with some absent. The specimen gives about 39,000 clones without singletons; the ten biggest hold 2.5% to 3%. The source material was peripheral blood mononuclear cells. Every receptor here comes from a person aged 18 to 75 in good health.

This clone was observed many times. The CDR3 region is CASAQGLGETQYF. The sequenced CDR3 bases are TGTGCCAGCGCCCAGGGCCTCGGGGAGACC. The rearrangement links TRBV2 to TRBJ2-5; weak D call: TRBD1 (5 bases). The read ends 3 residues before the CDR3 terminus; that terminus is restored from the germline J gene. Looked up from germline, CDR1 is SNHLY and CDR2 is FYNNEI. V was cut by 8 bases and J by 5 bases, with 15 bases left in between. This CDR3 is 13 amino acids long.

This clone was detected many times. The DNA ends 3 residues before the CDR3 does, and the rest of the CDR3 is filled in from the germline J gene. The chain has TRBV20-1 and TRBJ1-5, with TRBD1 as a possible D gene (5 bases). The germline V gene encodes CDR1 DFQATT and CDR2 SNEGSKA (reference sequence). V was shortened by 3 bases and J by 7 bases, with 13 bases between the two germline ends. This CDR3 is built from 13 residues. CDR3 bases read: TGCAGTGCTAGTAGCCAGGGTCTACAGCCC. Translation gives CSASSQGLQP. The whole CDR3 region reads CSASSQGLQPQHF.

In this sample, this clone turned up many times. Read data end 3 residues before the CDR3 end; the end is taken from the germline J gene. This chain joins TRBV2 and TRBJ2-4, with TRBD1 identical over 9 bases. The CDR3 contains 12 residues. The germline V gene encodes CDR1 SNHLY and CDR2 FYNNEI. The part of the CDR3 DNA that was read is TGTGCCAGCAGGGACAGGGGCGTTATT. Translated: CASRDRGVI. In full, the CDR3 is CASRDRGVIQYF.

Ten or more counts support this clone. The CDR3 end falls 3 residues outside the read, so it is completed with the germline J gene. The V gene is TRBV29-1, the J gene TRBJ1-1; D is perhaps TRBD1 (5 bases). Germline lookup yields CDR1 SQVTM and CDR2 ANQGSEA. The CDR3 is 16 residues long. The part of the CDR3 DNA that was read is TGCAGCGTTAGTTACCCCAGTGTAGCGGGACGCTACGAG. This codes for CSVSYPSVAGRYE. The entire CDR3 reads CSVSYPSVAGRYEAFF.

On this clone itself: Germline and junction disagree at one end, which may indicate a read error. The read ends 3 residues early relative to the CDR3; the germline J gene fills the gap. The chain recombines TRBV7-8 with TRBJ2-3, with TRBD2 matching over 7 bases. The germline gives CDR1 SGHVS, CDR2 FQNEAQ. The CDR3 is made up of 16 amino acids. CDR3 loop: CASSLAAGSGVDAQYF. The DNA read from the CDR3 is TGTGCCAGCAGCTTAGCGGCAGGGAGCGGGGTAGATGCG.

This clone was picked up many times. The CDR3 goes on 3 residues after the read ends, and that part is filled in from the germline J gene. The V gene is TRBV6-4, the J gene TRBJ2-7, with 11 bases lining up with TRBD1. The CDR3 spans 16 residues. The germline V gene has CDR1 MRHNA and CDR2 SNTAGT. J was trimmed by 0 bases and V by 6 bases; bases with no gene match: 7. The CDR3 reads CASSLSGTGGSYEQYF. CDR3 DNA, as far as it was read: TGTGCCAGCAGCTTATCCGGGACAGGGGGCTCCTACGAG.

This clone occurred many times. Read sequence stops 3 residues before the CDR3 end, and the germline J gene provides the missing end. The rearrangement links TRBV29-1 to TRBJ2-3, with 11 bases aligning to TRBD2. Germline CDR1 SQVTM, CDR2 ANQGSEA. The CDR3 spans 15 residues. V trimming: 4 bases; J trimming: 0 bases; junction bases outside the gene matches: 3. This CDR3 is CSVALAGGSTDTQYF. The covered CDR3 bases are TGCAGCGTTGCCCTAGCGGGAGGTAGCACAGATACG.

This clone was detected many times. Read data end 3 residues before the CDR3 end; the end is taken from the germline J gene. The rearrangement joins TRBV6-2 or TRBV6-3 to TRBJ2-2; D is tentatively TRBD1 or TRBD2 (6 bases each). CDR1 is MNHEY, CDR2 SVGEGT, per germline. Trimming removed 1 base at V and 7 bases at J, with 13 bases between. This CDR3 is built from 15 residues. CDR3 sequence reads: CASSYYGGGNGELFF. CDR3 DNA (partial): TGTGCCAGCAGTTACTATGGGGGCGGGAACGGGGAG.

This clone was counted ten times or more. The read stops 3 residues short of the end of the CDR3; the missing end is completed from the germline J gene. The gene calls are TRBV28 and TRBJ2-7; D possibly corresponds to TRBD1 (6 bases). V dropped 1 base and J dropped 5 bases, with 9 bases sitting between them. Germline lookup yields CDR1 MDHEN and CDR2 SYDVKM. The CDR3 runs 13 residues. The CDR3: CASSLSGANEQYF. The sequenced part of the CDR3 DNA is TGTGCCAGCAGTTTATCAGGGGCAAACGAG.

This clone was recorded at least ten times. The sequence runs out 3 residues before the end of the CDR3; the remainder is reconstructed from the germline J gene. The chain links TRBV5-1 to TRBJ2-3; 12 bases match TRBD2. V dropped 8 bases and J dropped 6; count of bases not matched to a gene: 7. CDR1 is SGHRS, CDR2 YFSETQ, per germline. This CDR3 has 14 amino acids. CDR3 in amino acids: CASRLAGVPDTQYF. The covered CDR3 bases are TGCGCCAGTCGACTAGCGGGAGTCCCCGATACG.

This clone was picked up many times. The sequenced fragment ends 3 residues before the CDR3 boundary, so the rest is inferred from the germline J gene. V is TRBV2 and J is TRBJ1-1, with TRBD1 matching over 7 bases. Per the germline V gene, CDR1 is SNHLY and CDR2 is FYNNEI. The CDR3 contains 12 residues. Partial CDR3 DNA: TGTGCCAGCCAACGGGACAGAGTTTTA. This gives the protein CASQRDRVL. The CDR3 in its entirety is CASQRDRVLAFF. The full variable domain, in which reference TRBV2 and TRBJ1-1 provide the parts outside the CDR3, is EPEVTQTPSHQVTQMGQEVILRCVPISNHLYFYWYRQILGQKVEFLVSFYNNEISEKSEIFDDQFSVERPDGSNFTLKIRSTKLEDSAMYFCASQRDRVLAFFGQGTRLTVV.